One TCR beta chain is described in this entry. Its antigen is not known. The entry originates in a study of cytomegalovirus exposure and HLA in healthy donors. Study-wide points: The classifier reportedly diagnosed cytomegalovirus status with high specificity and sensitivity. Of the V segments, some could not be distinguished, including TRBV6-2 and TRBV6-3, and were excluded. The study designated 150 to 200 TCR beta chains cytomegalovirus-associated.

The length of the CDR3 is 16 residues. V shed 4 bases and J 0 bases; nucleotides not matched to a gene: 10. Germline CDR1 reads SGHRS; CDR2 reads YFSETQ. The study ran its PCR with 60 Vbeta and 13 Jbeta primers. Assay: immunoSEQ multiplex PCR; the TCRdb copy retains only in-frame clones and omits some. The sample holds fewer than 200,000 clones, 70% to 85% seen once. Source material: PBMCs. The TCR originated in a human donor in good health. The V gene is TRBV5-1, the J gene TRBJ2-7, with 7 nucleotides matching TRBD1. CDR3 loop: CASSPTMGDSSYEQYF. The CDR3 nucleotides are TGCGCCAGCAGCCCGACAATGGGGGACAGCTCCTACGAGCAGTACTTC.